This TCR beta chain stems from a study of blood T cell repertoires in COVID-19. CDR1 and CDR2 (germline): LGHDT, YNNKEL (reference sequence). V shed 0 bases and J 7 bases; nucleotides not matched to a gene: 6. CDR3 length: 15 residues. Methods used by the authors: Estimation of nucleated cell counts was performed using reference gene primer amplification. The protocol was immunoSEQ multiplex PCR, while the TCRdb copy is restricted to in-frame clones and leaves out a portion. That table supplies the V and J calls and clone size; D and trimming were determined from the DNA. The sample includes 100,000 to 150,000 clones, roughly 90% of them seen just once.

This sequence was found in a woman older than 75 with acute or convalescent COVID-19. Specimen: peripheral blood. The J gene is TRBJ2-1, the V gene TRBV3-1 (or the pseudogene TRBV3-2), with TRBD1 matching 7 bases. The CDR3 protein is CASSQDHRGGNEQFF. For the CDR3, the DNA is TGTGCCAGCAGCCAAGATCACAGGGGTGGGAATGAGCAGTTCTTC.